This T cell receptor beta chain appears in the sequencing data of a study of blood T cell repertoires in COVID-19. The assay was immunoSEQ multiplex PCR, and TCRdb's table has in-frame clones only and misses some. Of 250,000 to 300,000 clones detected, roughly 90% appear once; the ten largest clones hold under 2.5%. The material sequenced was PBMCs or T cells enriched from blood (not recorded which). This clonotype was sampled from a woman in her sixties who had recovered from COVID-19.

The CDR3 DNA sequence: TGTGCCAGCAGGGCCGAACGAAGCGCCGGTACGCAGTATTTT. It is translated as CASRAERSAGTQYF. V gene TRBV2 combines with J gene TRBJ2-3; D ambiguous. Trimming cost V 6 bases and J 8 bases, with 18 bases left between them. Per the germline V gene, CDR1 is SNHLY and CDR2 is FYNNEI. The length of the CDR3 is 14 residues.